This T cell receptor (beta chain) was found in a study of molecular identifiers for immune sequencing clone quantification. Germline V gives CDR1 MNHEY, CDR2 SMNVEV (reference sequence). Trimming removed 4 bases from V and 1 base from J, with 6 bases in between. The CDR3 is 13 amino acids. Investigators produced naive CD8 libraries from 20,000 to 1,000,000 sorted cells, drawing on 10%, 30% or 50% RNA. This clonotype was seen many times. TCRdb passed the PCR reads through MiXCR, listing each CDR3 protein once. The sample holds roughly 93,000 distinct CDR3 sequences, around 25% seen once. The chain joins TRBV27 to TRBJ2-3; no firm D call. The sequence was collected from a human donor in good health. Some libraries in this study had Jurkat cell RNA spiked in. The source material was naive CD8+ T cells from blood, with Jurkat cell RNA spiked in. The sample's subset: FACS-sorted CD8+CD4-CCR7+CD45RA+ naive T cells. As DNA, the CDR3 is TGTGCCAGCAGTTACCTAGGCACAGATACGCAGTATTTT. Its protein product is CASSYLGTDTQYF.